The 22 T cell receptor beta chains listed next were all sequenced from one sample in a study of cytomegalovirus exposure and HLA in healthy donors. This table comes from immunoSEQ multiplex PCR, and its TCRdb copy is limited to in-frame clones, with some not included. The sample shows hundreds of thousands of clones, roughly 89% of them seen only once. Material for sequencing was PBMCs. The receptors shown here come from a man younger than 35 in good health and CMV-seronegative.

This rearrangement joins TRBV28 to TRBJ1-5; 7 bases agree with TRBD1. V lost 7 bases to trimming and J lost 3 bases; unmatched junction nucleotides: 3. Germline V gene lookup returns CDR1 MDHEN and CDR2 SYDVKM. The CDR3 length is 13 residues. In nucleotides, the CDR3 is TGTGCCAGCACAGGGGGATACAATCAGCCCCAGCATTTT. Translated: CASTGGYNQPQHF.

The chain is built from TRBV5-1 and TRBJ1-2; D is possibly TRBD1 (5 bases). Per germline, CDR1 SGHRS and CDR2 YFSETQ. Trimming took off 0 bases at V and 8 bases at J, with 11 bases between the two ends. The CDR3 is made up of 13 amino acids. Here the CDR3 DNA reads TGCGCCAGCAGCTTGGGCCAGGGCGGCGGCTACACCTTC. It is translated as CASSLGQGGGYTF.

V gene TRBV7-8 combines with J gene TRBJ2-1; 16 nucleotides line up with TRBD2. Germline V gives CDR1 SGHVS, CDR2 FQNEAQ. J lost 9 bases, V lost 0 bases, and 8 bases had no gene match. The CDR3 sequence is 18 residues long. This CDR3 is CASSLAGTSGRAGGEQFF. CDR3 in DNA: TGTGCCAGCAGCTTAGCCGGGACTAGCGGGAGGGCCGGGGGTGAGCAGTTCTTC.

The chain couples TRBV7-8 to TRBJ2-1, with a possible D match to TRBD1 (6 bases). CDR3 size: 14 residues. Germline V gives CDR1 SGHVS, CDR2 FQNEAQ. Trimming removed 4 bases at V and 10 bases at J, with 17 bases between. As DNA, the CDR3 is TGTGCCAGCAGCTCCTCGACAGGAGAGTTGGAGCAGTTCTTC. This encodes CASSSSTGELEQFF. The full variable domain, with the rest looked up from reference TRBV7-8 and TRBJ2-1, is GAGVSQSPRYKVAKRGQDVALRCDPISGHVSLFWYQQALGQGPEFLTYFQNEAQLDKSGLPSDRFFAERPEGSVSTLKIQRTQQEDSAVYLCASSSSTGELEQFFGPGTRLTVL.

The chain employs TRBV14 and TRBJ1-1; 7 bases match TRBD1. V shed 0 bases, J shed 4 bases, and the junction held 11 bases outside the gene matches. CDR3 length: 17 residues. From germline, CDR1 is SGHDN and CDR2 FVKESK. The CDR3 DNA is TGTGCCAGCAGCCAAGATGCCAGCAGGGGGGCAGTCACTGAAGCTTTCTTT. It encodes CASSQDASRGAVTEAFF.

The CDR3 DNA follows: TGCGCCAGCAAAATACAGGGCTCCTATACGCAGTATTTT. Its translation: CASKIQGSYTQYF. V is TRBV10-2 and J is TRBJ2-3, with D possibly matching TRBD1 (6 bases). Germline CDR1 and CDR2: WSHSY and SAAADI. This CDR3 comprises 13 residues. V was cut by 7 bases and J by 7 bases, with 15 bases left in between.

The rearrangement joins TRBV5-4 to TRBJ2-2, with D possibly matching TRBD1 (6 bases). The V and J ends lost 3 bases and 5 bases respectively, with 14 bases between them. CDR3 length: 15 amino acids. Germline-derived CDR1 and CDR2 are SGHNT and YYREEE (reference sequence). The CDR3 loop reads CASSSSGTITGELFF. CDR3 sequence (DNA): TGTGCCAGCAGCTCATCCGGGACAATAACCGGGGAGCTGTTTTTT.

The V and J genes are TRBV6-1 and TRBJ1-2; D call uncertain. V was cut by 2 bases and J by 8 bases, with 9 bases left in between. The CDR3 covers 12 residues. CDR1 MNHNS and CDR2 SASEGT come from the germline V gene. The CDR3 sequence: CASSERPGGYTF. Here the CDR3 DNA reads TGTGCCAGCAGTGAAAGACCGGGGGGCTACACCTTC.

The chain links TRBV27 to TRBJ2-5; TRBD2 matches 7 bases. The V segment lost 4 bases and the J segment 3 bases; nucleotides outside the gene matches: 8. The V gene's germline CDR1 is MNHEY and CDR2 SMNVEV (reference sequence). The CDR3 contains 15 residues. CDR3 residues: CASSSYSAGKETQYF. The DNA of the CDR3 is TGTGCCAGCAGTTCCTACTCAGCGGGGAAAGAGACCCAGTACTTC.

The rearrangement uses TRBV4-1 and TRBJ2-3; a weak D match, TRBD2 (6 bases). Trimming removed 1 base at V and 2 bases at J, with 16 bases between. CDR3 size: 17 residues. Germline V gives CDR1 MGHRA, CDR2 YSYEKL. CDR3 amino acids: CASSQGSGGAYTDTQYF. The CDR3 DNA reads TGCGCCAGCAGCCAAGGGTCCGGGGGAGCATACACAGATACGCAGTATTTT.

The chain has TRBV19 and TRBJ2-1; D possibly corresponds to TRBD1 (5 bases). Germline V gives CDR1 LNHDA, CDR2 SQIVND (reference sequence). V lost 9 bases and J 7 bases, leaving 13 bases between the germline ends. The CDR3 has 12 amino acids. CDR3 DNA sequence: TGTGCCAGCTGCACCCCAGGGAATGAGCAGTTCTTC. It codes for CASCTPGNEQFF.

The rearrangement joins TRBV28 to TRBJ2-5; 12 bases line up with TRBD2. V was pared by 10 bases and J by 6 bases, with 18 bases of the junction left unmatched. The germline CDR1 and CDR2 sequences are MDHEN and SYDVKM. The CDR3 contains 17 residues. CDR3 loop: CATRGSSGRAELKTQYF. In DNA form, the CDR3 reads TGTGCCACCCGCGGGTCTAGCGGGAGGGCCGAGTTAAAGACCCAGTACTTC.

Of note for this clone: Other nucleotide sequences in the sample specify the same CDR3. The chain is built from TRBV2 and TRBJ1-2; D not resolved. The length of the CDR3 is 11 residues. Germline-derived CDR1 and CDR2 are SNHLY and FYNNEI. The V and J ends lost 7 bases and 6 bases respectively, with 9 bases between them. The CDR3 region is CASTRGDGYTF. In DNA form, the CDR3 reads TGTGCCAGCACCCGCGGAGATGGCTACACCTTC.

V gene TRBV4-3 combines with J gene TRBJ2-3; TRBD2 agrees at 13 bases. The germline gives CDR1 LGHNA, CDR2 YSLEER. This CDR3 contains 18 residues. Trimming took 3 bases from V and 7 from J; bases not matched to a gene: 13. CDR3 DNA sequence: TGCGCCAGCAGCCAGGTTACCGGGACTAGCGGGGCCCCCTATACGCAGTATTTT. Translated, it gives CASSQVTGTSGAPYTQYF.

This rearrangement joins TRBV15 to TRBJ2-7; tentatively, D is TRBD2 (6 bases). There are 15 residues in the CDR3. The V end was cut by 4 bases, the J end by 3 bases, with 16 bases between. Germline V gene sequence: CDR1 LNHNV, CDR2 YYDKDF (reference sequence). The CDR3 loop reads CATSKTGDFFYEQYF. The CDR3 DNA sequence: TGTGCCACCAGCAAGACCGGGGACTTCTTCTACGAGCAGTACTTC. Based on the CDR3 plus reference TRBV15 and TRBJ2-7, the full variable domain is DAMVIQNPRYQVTQFGKPVTLSCSQTLNHNVMYWYQQKSSQAPKLLFHYYDKDFNNEADTPDNFQSRRPNTSFCFLDIRSPGLGDTAMYLCATSKTGDFFYEQYFGPGTRLTVT.

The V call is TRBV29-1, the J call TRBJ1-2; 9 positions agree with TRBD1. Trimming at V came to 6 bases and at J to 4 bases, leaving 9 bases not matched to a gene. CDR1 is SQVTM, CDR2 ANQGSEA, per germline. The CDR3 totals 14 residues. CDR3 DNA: TGCAGCGTCGTAAGACAGGGGGAGGGCTATGGCTACACCTTC. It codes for CSVVRQGEGYGYTF.

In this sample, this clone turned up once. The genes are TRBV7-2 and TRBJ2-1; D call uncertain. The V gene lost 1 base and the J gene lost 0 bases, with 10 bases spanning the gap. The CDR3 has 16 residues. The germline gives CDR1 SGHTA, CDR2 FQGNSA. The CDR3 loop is CASSLGRLSSYNEQFF. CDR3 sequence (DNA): TGTGCCAGCAGCTTAGGTCGCCTGAGCTCCTACAATGAGCAGTTCTTC.

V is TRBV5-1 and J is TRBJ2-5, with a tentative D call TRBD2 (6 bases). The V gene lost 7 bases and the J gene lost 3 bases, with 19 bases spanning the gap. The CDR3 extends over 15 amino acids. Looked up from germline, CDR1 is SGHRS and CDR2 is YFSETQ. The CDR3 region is CASATWGDQEETQYF. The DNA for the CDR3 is TGCGCCAGCGCCACCTGGGGGGACCAGGAAGAGACCCAGTACTTC.

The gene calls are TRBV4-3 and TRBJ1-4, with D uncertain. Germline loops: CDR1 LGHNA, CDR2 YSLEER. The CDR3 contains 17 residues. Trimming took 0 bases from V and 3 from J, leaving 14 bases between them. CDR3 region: CASSQERARRSNEKLFF. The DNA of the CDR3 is TGCGCCAGCAGCCAAGAGAGAGCCCGTAGATCTAATGAAAAACTGTTTTTT.

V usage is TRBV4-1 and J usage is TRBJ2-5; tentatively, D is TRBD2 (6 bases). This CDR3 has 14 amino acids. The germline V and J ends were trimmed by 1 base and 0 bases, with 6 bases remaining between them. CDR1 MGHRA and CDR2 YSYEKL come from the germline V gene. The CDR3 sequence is CASSQGDYQETQYF. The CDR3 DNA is TGCGCCAGCAGCCAAGGGGACTACCAAGAGACCCAGTACTTC.

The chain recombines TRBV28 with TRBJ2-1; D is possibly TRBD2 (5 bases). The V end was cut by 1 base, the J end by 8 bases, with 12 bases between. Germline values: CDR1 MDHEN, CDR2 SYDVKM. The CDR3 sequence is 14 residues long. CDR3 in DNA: TGTGCCAGCAGTTTATTCCTGGAGGCCCATGAGCAGTTCTTC. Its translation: CASSLFLEAHEQFF.

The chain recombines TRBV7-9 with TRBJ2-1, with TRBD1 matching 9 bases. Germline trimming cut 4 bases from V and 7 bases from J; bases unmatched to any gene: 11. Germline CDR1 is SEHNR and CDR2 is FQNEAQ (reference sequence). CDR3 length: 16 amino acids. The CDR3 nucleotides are TGTGCCAGCAGCTATATGTTGGACAGGGGAGGGAATGAGCAGTTCTTC. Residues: CASSYMLDRGGNEQFF. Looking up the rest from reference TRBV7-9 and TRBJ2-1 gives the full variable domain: DTGVSQNPRHKITKRGQNVTFRCDPISEHNRLYWYRQTLGQGPEFLTYFQNEAQLEKSRLLSDRFSAERPKGSFSTLEIQRTEQGDSAMYLCASSYMLDRGGNEQFFGPGTRLTVL.